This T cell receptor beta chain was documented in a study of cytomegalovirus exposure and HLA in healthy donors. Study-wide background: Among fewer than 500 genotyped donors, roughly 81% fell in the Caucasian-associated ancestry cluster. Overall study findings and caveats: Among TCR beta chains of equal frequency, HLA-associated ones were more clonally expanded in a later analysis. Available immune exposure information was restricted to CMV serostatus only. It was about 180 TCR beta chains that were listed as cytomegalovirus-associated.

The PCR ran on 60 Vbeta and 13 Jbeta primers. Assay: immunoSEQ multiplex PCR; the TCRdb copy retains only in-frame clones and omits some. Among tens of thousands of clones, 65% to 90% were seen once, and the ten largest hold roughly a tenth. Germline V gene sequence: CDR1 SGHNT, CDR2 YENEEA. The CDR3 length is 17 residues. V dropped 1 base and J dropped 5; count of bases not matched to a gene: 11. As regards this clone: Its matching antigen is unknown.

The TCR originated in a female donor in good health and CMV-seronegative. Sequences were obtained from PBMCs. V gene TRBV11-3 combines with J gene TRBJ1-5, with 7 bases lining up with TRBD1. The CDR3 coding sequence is TGTGCCAGCAGCTTAGGCCGCCCCACAGGGGTGGATCAGCCCCAGCATTTT. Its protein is CASSLGRPTGVDQPQHF.